Included here is one TCR beta chain sequence, with context. This sample was included in a study of blood T cell repertoires in COVID-19. As handled by the study authors: Estimates of nucleated cell counts were drawn from the amplification of reference gene primers. Generated by immunoSEQ multiplex PCR, the TCRdb table keeps only in-frame clones and is missing some. V and J calls and clone size are given by that table; D and trimming were obtained from the DNA. This table has approximately 92,000 clones, around 81% appearing once. Trimming took 4 bases from V and 6 from J; bases not matched to a gene: 11. CDR1 is SNHLY, CDR2 FYNNEI, per germline. The CDR3 runs to 16 residues.

This receptor was obtained from a man in his fifties or sixties with acute or convalescent COVID-19. Sequencing input: peripheral blood. This chain connects TRBV2 to TRBJ2-3, with TRBD2 identical over 9 bases. The CDR3 DNA reads TGTGCCAGCAGTGCTAATGCGGGAGGGGGGCTGGATACGCAGTATTTT. This encodes CASSANAGGGLDTQYF. Full variable domain (missing parts from reference TRBV2 and TRBJ2-3): EPEVTQTPSHQVTQMGQEVILRCVPISNHLYFYWYRQILGQKVEFLVSFYNNEISEKSEIFDDQFSVERPDGSNFTLKIRSTKLEDSAMYFCASSANAGGGLDTQYFGPGTRLTVL.